Listed below are T cell receptor beta chains from one sample, sequenced in a study of blood T cell repertoires in COVID-19. Some clones are missing from TCRdb's copy, which holds only in-frame ones; the method was immunoSEQ multiplex PCR. The sample consists of some 500,000 clones, about 89% of them appearing once. Sequences were obtained from peripheral blood. The source of these receptors is a woman between 45 and 65 years old with COVID-19, enrolled during active disease. The CDR3 runs from the conserved cysteine through the conserved F or W. Fields, in order: CDR3 protein, CDR3 DNA, J gene, V gene, D gene. D genes are given only for firm matches.

CASSLAGRGLYGYTF TGTGCCAGCAGTTTAGCCGGACGGGGACTCTATGGCTACACCTTC TRBJ1-2 TRBV27 NA
CAWTIAAGTEAFF TGTGCCTGGACGATCGCAGCGGGCACTGAAGCTTTCTTT TRBJ1-1 TRBV30 NA
CASTERAGGRSPLHF TGTGCCAGTACCGAACGGGCAGGGGGACGATCACCCCTCCACTTT TRBJ1-6 TRBV19 TRBD1
CASSQDRAPSYEQYF TGTGCCAGCAGCCAAGACAGGGCCCCCTCTTACGAGCAGTACTTC TRBJ2-7 TRBV4-2 NA
CASSAAGGGEQYF TGTGCCAGCAGTGCAGCAGGGGGGGGCGAGCAGTACTTC TRBJ2-7 TRBV6-1 NA
CASVQTGDNQPQHF TGCGCCAGCGTCCAAACAGGGGACAATCAGCCCCAGCATTTT TRBJ1-5 TRBV23-1 TRBD1
CASSLDGRLAGGTTYEQYF TGCGCCAGCAGCTTGGATGGACGGTTGGCGGGGGGGACGACCTACGAGCAGTACTTC TRBJ2-7 TRBV5-1 TRBD2
CASSGEYRVPTRNSPLHF TGTGCCAGCAGCGGGGAATACAGGGTACCCACCCGGAATTCACCCCTCCACTTT TRBJ1-6 TRBV7-9 NA
CATSDPNSGGGNEQFF TGTGCCACCAGTGACCCTAATAGCGGGGGTGGGAATGAGCAGTTCTTC TRBJ2-1 TRBV24-1 TRBD2
CASSQGGNQNEKLFF TGTGCCAGCAGCCAAGGGGGCAACCAAAATGAAAAACTGTTTTTT TRBJ1-4 TRBV3-1/TRBV3-2 NA
CATSDPNSKREGEQFF TGTGCCACCAGTGACCCCAACTCGAAGAGGGAAGGTGAGCAGTTCTTC TRBJ2-1 TRBV24-1 NA
CASSRDRVYEQYF TGTGCCAGCAGCAGGGACAGGGTATACGAGCAGTACTTC TRBJ2-7 TRBV3-1/TRBV3-2 TRBD1
CASSSRTDLNEKLFF TGTGCCAGCAGCTCGAGGACAGACCTTAATGAAAAACTGTTTTTT TRBJ1-4 TRBV7-2 NA
CATSDSPGTGDNEQFF TGTGCCACCAGTGATTCCCCCGGGACAGGGGACAATGAGCAGTTCTTC TRBJ2-1 TRBV24-1 TRBD1
CSASGLGGAYGYTF TGCAGTGCCAGTGGGCTGGGTGGGGCCTATGGCTACACCTTC TRBJ1-2 TRBV20-1 NA
CASSHRETNEKLFF TGTGCCAGCAGCCACAGGGAAACTAATGAAAAACTGTTTTTT TRBJ1-4 TRBV7-8 NA
CASSIVPDSQYNSPLHF TGTGCCAGTAGTATAGTGCCTGACAGTCAATATAATTCACCCCTCCACTTT TRBJ1-6 TRBV19 NA
CASKGLAGVQETQYF TGTGCCAGCAAGGGACTAGCGGGGGTTCAAGAGACCCAGTACTTC TRBJ2-5 TRBV7-2 TRBD2
CASSLLLAGGLDTQYF TGTGCCAGCAGCTTGTTGCTAGCGGGGGGGCTAGATACGCAGTATTTT TRBJ2-3 TRBV5-5 TRBD2
CASTPQGAGGREQYF TGTGCCAGCACCCCCCAGGGTGCGGGGGGTAGGGAGCAGTACTTC TRBJ2-7 TRBV6-6 TRBD2
CASSLAEGPQYF TGTGCCAGCAGCTTAGCGGAGGGGCCCCAGTATTTT TRBJ2-3 TRBV11-1 NA
CASSTGTGRNNEQFF TGTGCCAGTAGTACCGGGACAGGGCGTAACAATGAGCAGTTCTTC TRBJ2-1 TRBV19 TRBD1